This T cell receptor beta chain was observed in a study of OX40 agonist ivuxolimab in advanced cancers. As for the study in general: Partial responses occurred in three patients (one hepatocellular carcinoma, two cutaneous melanoma).

V was trimmed by 5 bases and J by 7 bases, leaving 15 bases between them. Germline lookup yields CDR1 SGHTA and CDR2 FQGTGA. This CDR3 is 13 amino acids long. Some clones are missing from TCRdb's copy, which holds only in-frame ones; the method was immunoSEQ multiplex PCR. The sample lists approximately 70,000 clones; 80% to 95% were seen once. This TCR was recovered from an adult with an advanced solid tumor such as melanoma, head and neck, liver or kidney cancer. V usage is TRBV7-3 and J usage is TRBJ2-7, with D possibly TRBD2 on 6 matching bases. The sample consisted of CD4+ or CD8+ T cells sorted from blood, taken in a trial of the OX40 agonist ivuxolimab. DNA for the CDR3: TGTGCCAGCAGCGATGACCCCCGGGGGGAGCAGTACTTC. Protein product: CASSDDPRGEQYF. The entire variable domain, with the rest obtained from reference TRBV7-3 and TRBJ2-7, is as follows: GAGVSQTPSNKVTEKGKYVELRCDPISGHTALYWYRQSLGQGPEFLIYFQGTGAADDSGLPNDRFFAVRPEGSVSTLKIQRTERGDSAVYLCASSDDPRGEQYFGPGTRLTVT.